The clone carrying this TCR beta chain has a count of ten or more. The V and J ends lost 8 bases and 11 bases respectively, with 21 bases between them. CDR3 size: 13 residues. The germline CDR1 and CDR2 sequences are LNHDA and SQIVND (reference sequence). This entry is derived from a study of Graves' ophthalmopathy and Graves' hyperthyroidism. Study-wide background: Sampling took place at initial diagnosis, with peripheral blood obtained before any treatment.

Enrollment excluded any patients with other autoimmune diseases, uncontrolled infections, pregnancy or lactation. Establishment of the diagnosis relied upon clinical symptoms, serum thyroxine, TRAb, thyroid ultrasound and orbital computed tomography. The starting material, approximately 10 ml of fresh peripheral blood, provided the PBMCs. The authors amplified TCR beta CDR3 regions from RNA transcripts. First-round RT-PCR employed HTBI primers, with a second-round multiplex PCR after it. TCRdb itself ran the multiplex PCR reads through MiXCR, one entry per CDR3 protein. Of 300,000 to 400,000 distinct CDR3 sequences in the sample, 15% to 20% are singletons; the top ten hold 2.4%.

The receptor's source is an adult woman with stable Graves' hyperthyroidism. The chain joins TRBV19 to TRBJ1-1, with D perhaps matching TRBD1 (6 bases). Sequenced: peripheral blood. The CDR3 DNA reads as TGTGCCAGTTCGGCCAGACAGGATTTTAAGGCTTTCTTT. Its protein product is CASSARQDFKAFF. Complete variable domain (other parts from reference TRBV19 and TRBJ1-1): DGGITQSPKYLFRKEGQNVTLSCEQNLNHDAMYWYRQDPGQGLRLIYYSQIVNDFQKGDIAEGYSVSREKKESFPLTVTSAQKNPTAFYLCASSARQDFKAFFGQGTRLTVV.